This T cell receptor (beta chain) was documented in a study of molecular identifiers for immune sequencing clone quantification. Naive CD8 T cells underwent sorting with the CD8+CD4-CCR7+CD45RA+ definition. The V end lost 5 bases, the J end lost 9 bases, and 25 bases lay between the germline ends. The CDR3 sequence is 16 residues long. Germline lookup yields CDR1 LNHNV and CDR2 YYDKDF (reference sequence). TCRdb redid the calling of the PCR reads with MiXCR, one entry per CDR3 protein. The table shows about 640,000 distinct CDR3 sequences, with about 20% occurring only once. On this clonotype: A much larger clone lies a single base off, so this may be a read error.

The TCR sequence derives from a human donor in good health. Some libraries in this study had Jurkat cell RNA spiked in. Sequenced sample: naive CD8+ T cells from blood, with Jurkat cell RNA spiked in. The subset is: FACS-sorted CD8+CD4-CCR7+CD45RA+ naive T cells. The chain uses TRBV15 and TRBJ1-1; D may be TRBD1 (5 bases). CDR3 sequence (DNA): TGTGCCACCAGCGGTACCGGGACCTCCAAAGGGACTAAAGCTTTCTTT. Translation gives CATSGTGTSKGTKAFF.